One sample yielded the 22 T cell receptor beta chains listed below, sequenced in a study of blood T cell repertoires in COVID-19. Profiling relied on immunoSEQ multiplex PCR, and the TCRdb table lists in-frame clones only, not all of them. The table includes approximately 250,000 clones, approximately 88% detected once. The source material was PBMCs or T cells enriched from blood (not recorded which). The receptors derive from a middle-aged woman with acute COVID-19.

The chain couples TRBV12-2 to TRBJ2-2; TRBD2 is the table's D call and was not checked against the DNA. TRBV12-2 is flagged as a pseudogene. The CDR3 runs to 21 residues. Written as DNA, the CDR3 is TGTGCAAGTCGCTTAGGCCCCGCGGTAGCGGGAGGGAGGGGGAACACCGGGGAGCTGTTTTTT. It is translated as CASRLGPAVAGGRGNTGELFF.

The J gene is TRBJ1-2, the V gene TRBV5-6, with a weak D call TRBD1 (6 bases). This CDR3 has 15 residues. Germline V lookup: CDR1 SGHDT, CDR2 YYEEEE. The V end lost 0 bases, the J end lost 4 bases, and 13 bases lay between the germline ends. CDR3 residues: CASSLDQGFGYGYTF. The DNA for the CDR3 is TGTGCCAGCAGCTTGGACCAGGGGTTCGGCTATGGCTACACCTTC. Combining the CDR3 with reference TRBV5-6 and TRBJ1-2 gives the whole variable domain DAGVTQSPTHLIKTRGQQVTLRCSPKSGHDTVSWYQQALGQGPQFIFQYYEEEERQRGNFPDRFSGHQFPNYSSELNVNALLLGDSALYLCASSLDQGFGYGYTFGSGTRLTVV.

V usage is TRBV13 and J usage is TRBJ1-1, with a possible D match to TRBD1 (6 bases). V was trimmed by 3 bases and J by 6 bases, leaving 17 bases between them. Germline CDR1 PRHDT, CDR2 FYEKMQ (reference sequence). This CDR3 has 15 amino acids. CDR3 amino acids: CASSLPFGGGAEAFF. DNA of the CDR3: TGTGCCAGCAGCTTGCCCTTTGGGGGGGGCGCTGAAGCTTTCTTT.

This chain links TRBV7-9 with TRBJ2-3, with 9 bases lining up with TRBD2. From germline, CDR1 is SEHNR and CDR2 FQNEAQ (reference sequence). J was trimmed by 0 bases and V by 5 bases; bases with no gene match: 12. This CDR3 has 18 residues. CDR3 amino acids: CASSPPLSSGKSTDTQYF. In DNA form, the CDR3 reads TGTGCCAGCAGCCCACCACTCTCTAGCGGGAAGAGCACAGATACGCAGTATTTT. Supplemented by reference TRBV7-9 and TRBJ2-3, the full variable domain reads DTGVSQNPRHKITKRGQNVTFRCDPISEHNRLYWYRQTLGQGPEFLTYFQNEAQLEKSRLLSDRFSAERPKGSFSTLEIQRTEQGDSAMYLCASSPPLSSGKSTDTQYFGPGTRLTVL.

This chain uses TRBV19 with TRBJ1-3; weak D call: TRBD1 (6 bases). This CDR3 is 16 amino acids long. Germline CDR1 is LNHDA and CDR2 is SQIVND (reference sequence). V lost 5 bases, J lost 0 bases, and 14 bases lay in between. The CDR3 sequence: CASSSPDRSSGNTIYF. The CDR3 bases are TGTGCCAGTAGTTCCCCCGACAGGAGCTCTGGAAACACCATATATTTT.

J is TRBJ2-7 and V is TRBV19, with D possibly TRBD2 on 5 matching bases. Trimming took off 3 bases at V and 2 bases at J, with 11 bases between the two ends. The CDR3 consists of 14 residues. Germline lookup yields CDR1 LNHDA and CDR2 SQIVND (reference sequence). The CDR3 DNA is TGTGCCAGTAGTATTATACTAGGACCCTACGAGCAGTACTTC. Its translation is CASSIILGPYEQYF.

The gene calls are TRBV2 and TRBJ2-7; D possibly corresponds to TRBD1 (5 bases). Trimming removed 6 bases at V and 2 bases at J, with 11 bases between. The CDR3 totals 13 residues. The germline V gene has CDR1 SNHLY and CDR2 FYNNEI. The CDR3 loop reads CASSSGQPYEQYF. The CDR3 DNA reads as TGTGCCAGCAGCTCAGGACAACCCTACGAGCAGTACTTC.

This clone was seen more than once but under ten times. Other DNA sequences of this sample code for an identical CDR3. The rearrangement joins TRBV5-4 to TRBJ1-1; D gene unclear. V was pared by 1 base and J by 1 base, with 5 bases between. From germline, CDR1 is SGHNT and CDR2 YYREEE (reference sequence). The CDR3 length is 13 residues. The CDR3 region has the DNA TGTGCCAGCAGCTTGACGGGGAACACTGAAGCTTTCTTT. Its protein product is CASSLTGNTEAFF. The full variable domain, in which reference TRBV5-4 and TRBJ1-1 provide the parts outside the CDR3, is ETGVTQSPTHLIKTRGQQVTLRCSSQSGHNTVSWYQQALGQGPQFIFQYYREEENGRGNFPPRFSGLQFPNYSSELNVNALELDDSALYLCASSLTGNTEAFFGQGTRLTVV.

CDR3 sequence: CASSLYVGETEAFF. Here the CDR3 DNA reads TGTGCCAGCAGTTTATATGTAGGAGAGACTGAAGCTTTCTTT. V and J are TRBV28 and TRBJ1-1, with no clear D. The V gene's germline CDR1 is MDHEN and CDR2 SYDVKM. Trimming took off 1 base at V and 5 bases at J, with 11 bases between the two ends. CDR3 length equals 14 residues.

J is TRBJ2-7 and V is TRBV4-3; 8 bases are shared with TRBD2. Germline CDR1 and CDR2: LGHNA and YSLEER. The CDR3 has 16 amino acids. V lost 0 bases to trimming and J lost 5 bases; unmatched junction nucleotides: 9. CDR3 nucleotide sequence: TGCGCCAGCAGCCAAGAAAGAACGGGAGGGCGCGACGAGCAGTACGTC. Protein product: CASSQERTGGRDEQYV.

The chain employs TRBV4-3 and TRBJ1-2, with a possible D match to TRBD1 (6 bases). Germline CDR1 LGHNA, CDR2 YSLEER. Trimming removed 0 bases from V and 7 bases from J, with 12 bases in between. The CDR3 spans 14 residues. CDR3 nucleotides: TGCGCCAGCAGCCAAGAGGGCAGGGGATCTGGCTACACCTTC. It encodes CASSQEGRGSGYTF.

This clone was seen a single time. The chain employs TRBV27 and TRBJ1-5; 7 bases align to TRBD1. The germline CDR1 and CDR2 sequences are MNHEY and SMNVEV (reference sequence). CDR3 length equals 17 residues. V was clipped by 8 bases and J by 7 bases; unmatched bases: 20. CDR3 DNA: TGTGCCAGCCGACCCTATGGGGACAGAGCTCCCAGACAGCCCCAGCATTTT. Protein sequence: CASRPYGDRAPRQPQHF.

This clone was detected only once. This rearrangement joins TRBV30 to TRBJ1-6, with D possibly matching TRBD1 (6 bases). Between the trimmed V and J ends, which lost 3 bases and 9 bases, there was a span of 12 bases. The germline CDR1 and CDR2 sequences are GTSNPN and SVGIG (reference sequence). CDR3 length equals 13 residues. The DNA of the CDR3 is TGTGCCTGGAGCGAACTCAGGGGTTCACCCCTCCACTTT. This gives the protein CAWSELRGSPLHF.

This clone showed up just a few times. Written as DNA, the CDR3 is TGTGCCAGCAGCCAAGGTGGTTTTGAACAGTTCTACGGGGATGAAAAACTGTTTTTT. This gives the protein CASSQGGFEQFYGDEKLFF. This chain links TRBV14 with TRBJ1-4; D gene unclear. Trimming removed 1 base at V and 6 bases at J, with 24 bases between. This CDR3 spans 19 amino acids. The germline CDR1 and CDR2 sequences are SGHDN and FVKESK.

This chain connects TRBV7-9 to TRBJ2-7, with 7 positions matching TRBD1. This CDR3 is built from 14 residues. The junction had 7 bases not matched to a gene; V was cut back by 3 bases and J by 5 bases. The germline V gene has CDR1 SEHNR and CDR2 FQNEAQ (reference sequence). The CDR3 DNA sequence: TGTGCCAGCAGCTTCTCGACAGGGTCTAACGAGCAGTACGTC. Translation gives CASSFSTGSNEQYV.

V is TRBV11-2 and J is TRBJ2-3, with D tentatively TRBD2 (5 bases). This CDR3 is 14 amino acids long. V was clipped by 0 bases and J by 3 bases, with 7 bases between them. CDR1 and CDR2 from the germline V gene are SGHAT and FQNNGV. DNA for the CDR3: TGTGCCAGCAGCTTAGAAAGGACTACAGATACGCAGTATTTT. Translated: CASSLERTTDTQYF.

The chain combines TRBV11-2 with TRBJ2-5; D may be TRBD1 (5 bases). V was clipped by 1 base and J by 4 bases, with 13 bases between them. The CDR3 is 15 amino acids. Germline CDR1 SGHAT, CDR2 FQNNGV. The CDR3 DNA reads as TGTGCCAGCAGCTTAGGGGGCACGCTGCTAGAGACCCAGTACTTC. Its protein product is CASSLGGTLLETQYF.

The CDR3, as DNA: TGTGCCAGCTCACCGGGACAGGGGAGGTTGGAGACCCAGTACTTC. Translated, it gives CASSPGQGRLETQYF. The rearrangement joins TRBV18 to TRBJ2-5; 10 bases match TRBD1. Trimming took 3 bases from V and 5 from J; bases not matched to a gene: 6. CDR1 and CDR2 from the germline V gene are KGHSH and LQKENI. This CDR3 comprises 15 residues. Based on the CDR3 plus reference TRBV18 and TRBJ2-5, the full variable domain is NAGVMQNPRHLVRRRGQEARLRCSPMKGHSHVYWYRQLPEEGLKFMVYLQKENIIDESGMPKERFSAEFPKEGPSILRIQQVVRGDSAAYFCASSPGQGRLETQYFGPGTRLLVL.

The CDR3 nucleotides read TGCGCCAGCAGTGTGGGGACAGCGAACACCGGGGAGCTGTTTTTT. It specifies CASSVGTANTGELFF. The chain combines TRBV10-2 with TRBJ2-2; the match to TRBD1 covers 7 bases. V lost 4 bases, J lost 0 bases, and 2 bases stayed unmatched. In germline, CDR1 is WSHSY, CDR2 SAAADI. This CDR3 is built from 15 residues.

The J gene is TRBJ1-2, the V gene TRBV29-1, with a possible D match to TRBD1 (5 bases). The CDR3 consists of 13 residues. Germline lookup yields CDR1 SQVTM and CDR2 ANQGSEA. Trimming pared 7 bases from V and 4 bases from J, leaving 16 bases between. This chain's CDR3 is CSARSGQGYGYTF. DNA of the CDR3: TGCAGCGCCAGGAGTGGCCAGGGCTATGGCTACACCTTC.

V gene TRBV27 combines with J gene TRBJ1-4; perhaps TRBD1 as D (6 bases). The germline V gene has CDR1 MNHEY and CDR2 SMNVEV (reference sequence). The ends were cut back, 7 bases at V and 7 bases at J, with 16 bases in the middle. The CDR3 runs to 14 residues. The CDR3 spells CASKGGGRREKLFF. CDR3 nucleotide sequence: TGTGCCAGCAAAGGGGGGGGGCGGCGTGAAAAACTGTTTTTT.

This chain uses TRBV7-9 with TRBJ2-1; no definite D call. V lost 5 bases and J 3 bases, leaving 14 bases between the germline ends. Germline values: CDR1 SEHNR, CDR2 FQNEAQ (reference sequence). The CDR3 length is 15 residues. Here the CDR3 DNA reads TGTGCCAGCAGCGCTATGCGGATCTACTACAATGAGCAGTTCTTC. Translated: CASSAMRIYYNEQFF.